Listed here is a single TCR beta chain. This sample is part of a study of blood T cells in healthy people across ages. Then a second PCR, running about 6 to 12 cycles, was carried out with a sample-barcoded 5' primer and a J-beta primer mix. TCRdb recomputed calls from the 5' RACE reads with MiXCR, one row per CDR3 protein. The data show about 650,000 distinct CDR3 sequences, 45% to 60% seen once. The germline V gene encodes CDR1 SGDLS and CDR2 YYNGEE. The CDR3 consists of 15 residues. Source material: blood. The sequence derives from a woman at least 80 years old in good health. The genes are TRBV9 and TRBJ2-7, with 7 bases fitting TRBD2. The J call is uncertain, as TRBJ2-5 better fits the DNA end. The CDR3 sequence: CASSLVGGFGETQYF. CDR3 DNA sequence: TGTGCCAGCAGCCTAGTGGGAGGGTTTGGAGAGACCCAGTACTTC.